This T cell receptor (beta chain) stems from a study of blood T cell repertoires in COVID-19. Study-wide background: Acute and convalescent COVID-19 specimens originated in the United States, Italy and Spain. T cells, B-cell-depleted T cells, or PBMCs supplied cDNA or gDNA.

Germline V lookup: CDR1 SQVTM, CDR2 ANQGSEA. The CDR3 has 14 amino acids. V was clipped by 5 bases and J by 3 bases; unmatched bases: 5. Authors' methods: It was from reference gene primer amplification that nucleated cell counts were estimated. The repertoire was sequenced with immunoSEQ multiplex PCR; TCRdb's copy has only in-frame clones and lacks some. The D gene and trimming were derived from the DNA, and the V and J assignments and clone size from that table. The sample shows roughly 48,000 clones, about 77% of them seen only once. The chain has TRBV29-1 and TRBJ2-3; TRBD2 matches 10 bases. The sample comprised peripheral blood. The clonotype comes from a human donor with active or convalescent COVID-19. The donor label of this sample is uncertain. CDR3 sequence reads: CSVSLAGVTDTQYF. The DNA of the CDR3 is TGCAGCGTTTCCCTAGCGGGAGTAACAGATACGCAGTATTTT.